This record looks at one T cell receptor beta chain sequence and its context. These data belong to a study of blood T cell repertoires in COVID-19. Overall study: The United States, Italy and Spain supplied acute and convalescent COVID-19 samples. The analysed material was cDNA or gDNA that came from T cells, B-cell-depleted T cells, or PBMCs.

Here immunoSEQ multiplex PCR was the method, and the copy in TCRdb shows in-frame clones only, minus some. The sample has approximately 160,000 clones; approximately 86% are singletons. The CDR3 length is 16 residues. Germline CDR1 reads SNHLY; CDR2 reads FYNNEI. Germline trimming cut 7 bases from V and 6 bases from J; bases unmatched to any gene: 16. The chain links TRBV2 to TRBJ2-7, with 9 bases matching TRBD1. The sequenced material came from peripheral blood. The TCR comes from a man aged 45-65 years with active or convalescent COVID-19. CDR3 in amino acids: CASTIWVGQGFGEQYF. The CDR3 DNA reads TGTGCCAGCACCATATGGGTAGGACAGGGGTTCGGCGAGCAGTACTTC. Full variable domain (outside the CDR3, taken from reference TRBV2 and TRBJ2-7): EPEVTQTPSHQVTQMGQEVILRCVPISNHLYFYWYRQILGQKVEFLVSFYNNEISEKSEIFDDQFSVERPDGSNFTLKIRSTKLEDSAMYFCASTIWVGQGFGEQYFGPGTRLTVT.